These T cell receptor beta chains were read from a single sample in a study of cytomegalovirus exposure and HLA in healthy donors. Here immunoSEQ multiplex PCR was the method, and the copy in TCRdb shows in-frame clones only, minus some. The sample totals 95,000 to 110,000 clones. The sequenced material came from PBMCs. The receptor source for this set is a man aged 35 to 55 in good health and CMV-seronegative. Both conserved end residues are trimmed from each CDR3. For some rows the clone size is stated as once, few or many, or as a class when expanded; others skip it.

>TRBJ1-2|NA|TRBV10-3
AISESTLNYGYT
>TRBJ1-5|NA|TRBV30
AFGQGYGNQPQH
>TRBJ1-5|NA|TRBV27
ASSPNRETQPQH
>TRBJ1-1|NA|TRBV15
ATTPGLNTEAF
>TRBJ1-1|NA|TRBV19
ASSLRDRGRATEAF
>TRBJ1-5|NA|TRBV2
ASRGGPSNNQPQH
>TRBJ1-3|NA|TRBV27
ASRSGTSGNTIY
>TRBJ2-3|NA|TRBV9
ASSLSGEKTDTQY
>TRBJ1-4|NA|TRBV9
ASALLPTNEKLF
>TRBJ1-2|NA|TRBV7-9
ASSLSGAGYT
>TRBJ2-5|NA|TRBV9
ASSRSPLTEVPFETQY
>TRBJ2-1|NA|TRBV10-3
AISAGVGYNEQF
>TRBJ2-1|NA|TRBV7-2
ASSPGLAGGPRYNEQF
>TRBJ2-1|NA|TRBV9
ASSPTNREYNEQF
>TRBJ1-1|NA|TRBV11-2
ASSLVSTGRLNTEAF
>TRBJ2-7|NA|TRBV29-1
SVGDFRSSYEQY
>TRBJ1-1|NA|TRBV7-9
ASSNPTQGNTEAF
>TRBJ2-1|NA|TRBV10-2
ASSEGTSYNEQF
>TRBJ2-4|NA|TRBV10-3
AISETGVLAKNIQY
>TRBJ1-5|NA|TRBV7-8
ASTEGVLVGPQH
>TRBJ2-5|NA|TRBV30
AWSVAGLGETQY
>TRBJ2-7|NA|TRBV19
ASSRSGTNPYEQY
>TRBJ1-2|NA|TRBV6-1
ASSDPGGTPT
>TRBJ1-2|NA|TRBV29-1
SAAKGNYGYT
>NA|NA|TRBV18
ASSRGGPRRSDEQY
>TRBJ2-6|medium-sized|TRBV6-1
ASSEGQGGANVLT